The present entry profiles one T cell receptor beta chain with its context. The antigen is unknown. These data belong to a study of PD-1 blockade in classical Hodgkin lymphoma. General study findings and limits: With CD4+ cells, TCR diversity rose significantly by C4D1, but not with CD8+ cells. In newly diagnosed patients, baseline TCR diversity was reportedly below that of healthy donors. Complete responders showed a baseline diversity that resembled the diversity of newly diagnosed patients.

Profiled with immunoSEQ multiplex PCR; TCRdb holds only in-frame clones, not every one. Of 20,000 or so clones in the sample, roughly 77% were seen once. CDR3 length: 15 amino acids. Trimming removed 3 bases at V and 3 bases at J, with 15 bases between. Germline lookup yields CDR1 MNHEY and CDR2 SMNVEV (reference sequence). In every patient, relapse followed autologous stem cell transplantation, while exposure to brentuximab vedotin differed. This TCR was recovered from a human donor with classical Hodgkin lymphoma. J is TRBJ2-7 and V is TRBV27; D is undetermined. Sequencing was performed on peripheral blood mononuclear cells (PBMCs), taken before the second cycle of nivolumab. The CDR3 here is CASSLAQGMGYEQYF. In DNA form, the CDR3 reads TGTGCCAGCAGTTTGGCACAAGGGATGGGCTACGAGCAGTACTTC.